Each of the 9 T cell receptor beta chains below was sequenced from the same sample in a study of control samples from healthy donors and cancer patients. Here immunoSEQ multiplex PCR was the method, and the copy in TCRdb shows in-frame clones only, minus some. The repertoire holds some 120,000 clones, with over 75% as singletons. Sequenced input: PBMCs. These receptors originate from a woman in her forties or fifties with colorectal cancer.

V is TRBV6-5 and J is TRBJ2-3, with 7 bases lining up with TRBD2. Germline assignment: CDR1 MNHEY and CDR2 SVGAGI. This CDR3 is 14 amino acids long. The V gene end was trimmed by 6 bases and the J gene end by 0 bases; junction bases not matched to a gene: 3. This CDR3 is CASRQGGSTDTQYF. CDR3 bases: TGTGCCAGCAGGCAGGGAGGGAGCACAGATACGCAGTATTTT.

The rearrangement uses TRBV30 and TRBJ2-7; D may be TRBD1 (6 bases). CDR1 and CDR2 from the germline V gene are GTSNPN and SVGIG (reference sequence). V was shortened by 2 bases and J by 3 bases, with 11 bases between the two germline ends. The CDR3 spans 13 residues. The DNA for the CDR3 is TGTGCCTGGAGTCCGGACAGTGACTACGAGCAGTACTTC. Its protein is CAWSPDSDYEQYF.

The chain is built from TRBV30 and TRBJ2-4; a weak D match, TRBD2 (5 bases). The V end was cut by 4 bases, the J end by 0 bases, with 7 bases between. The CDR3 is 13 residues long. Germline CDR1 is GTSNPN and CDR2 is SVGIG (reference sequence). CDR3 coding DNA: TGTGCCTGGAACGGGGTAGCCAAAAACATTCAGTACTTC. It codes for CAWNGVAKNIQYF.

The gene calls are TRBV2 and TRBJ1-1; D not certain. The CDR3 runs to 12 residues. V was pared by 1 base and J by 6 bases, with 6 bases between. Germline V CDR1 and CDR2: SNHLY, FYNNEI. The CDR3 loop is CASSEDVSEAFF. The CDR3 DNA is TGTGCCAGCAGTGAAGACGTTTCTGAAGCTTTCTTT.

The J gene is TRBJ2-1, the V gene TRBV27; a possible D gene is TRBD1 (6 bases). V was shortened by 6 bases and J by 10 bases, with 16 bases between the two germline ends. Germline V lookup: CDR1 MNHEY, CDR2 SMNVEV (reference sequence). The CDR3 spans 13 residues. CDR3 nucleotides: TGTGCCAGCAGGGGTACAGGGCGGCGGGAGCAGTTCTTC. This codes for CASRGTGRREQFF.

V usage is TRBV28 and J usage is TRBJ1-2; D is undetermined. CDR3 length: 15 amino acids. The V end was cut by 3 bases, the J end by 7 bases, with 18 bases between. Germline V gene lookup returns CDR1 MDHEN and CDR2 SYDVKM. CDR3 region: CASSFLAPGRGGYTF. The CDR3 bases are TGTGCCAGCAGTTTTTTGGCCCCTGGTCGTGGTGGCTACACCTTC.

The chain has TRBV30 and TRBJ1-1, with TRBD1 identical over 9 bases. The CDR3 consists of 12 residues. Germline values: CDR1 GTSNPN, CDR2 SVGIG (reference sequence). The V gene end was trimmed by 5 bases and the J gene end by 7 bases; junction bases not matched to a gene: 5. CDR3 bases: TGTGCCTGGGGGACAGGGTACAATGAAGCTTTCTTT. It specifies CAWGTGYNEAFF.

The chain employs TRBV10-3 and TRBJ2-1; 11 bases line up with TRBD2. Trimming at V came to 2 bases and at J to 9 bases, leaving 6 bases not matched to a gene. In germline, CDR1 is ENHRY, CDR2 SYGVKD. The CDR3 is 15 residues long. CDR3 region: CAISEGTSGVGEQFF. CDR3 nucleotides: TGTGCCATCAGTGAGGGGACTAGCGGTGTTGGTGAGCAGTTCTTC.

This sequence joins TRBV5-1 and TRBJ2-1; D ambiguous. Per the germline V gene, CDR1 is SGHRS and CDR2 is YFSETQ. This CDR3 has 11 residues. The ends were cut back, 5 bases at V and 9 bases at J, with 9 bases in the middle. The CDR3: CASSLLGEQFF. The CDR3 bases are TGCGCCAGCAGTTTGTTGGGTGAGCAGTTCTTC.